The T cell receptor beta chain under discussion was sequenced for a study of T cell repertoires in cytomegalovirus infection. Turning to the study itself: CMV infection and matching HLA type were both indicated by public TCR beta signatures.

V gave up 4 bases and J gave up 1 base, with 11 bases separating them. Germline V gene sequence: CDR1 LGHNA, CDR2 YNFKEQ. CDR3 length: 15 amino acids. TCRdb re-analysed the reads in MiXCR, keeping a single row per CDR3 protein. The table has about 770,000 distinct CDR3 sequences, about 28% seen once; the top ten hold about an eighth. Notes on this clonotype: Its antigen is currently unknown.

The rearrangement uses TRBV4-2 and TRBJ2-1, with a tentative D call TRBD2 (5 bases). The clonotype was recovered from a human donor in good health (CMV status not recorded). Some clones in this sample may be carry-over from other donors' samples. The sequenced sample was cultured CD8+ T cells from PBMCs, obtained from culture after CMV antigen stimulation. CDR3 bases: TGTGCCAGCAGCCCGACTACCGATTCCTACAATGAGCAGTTCTTC. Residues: CASSPTTDSYNEQFF.